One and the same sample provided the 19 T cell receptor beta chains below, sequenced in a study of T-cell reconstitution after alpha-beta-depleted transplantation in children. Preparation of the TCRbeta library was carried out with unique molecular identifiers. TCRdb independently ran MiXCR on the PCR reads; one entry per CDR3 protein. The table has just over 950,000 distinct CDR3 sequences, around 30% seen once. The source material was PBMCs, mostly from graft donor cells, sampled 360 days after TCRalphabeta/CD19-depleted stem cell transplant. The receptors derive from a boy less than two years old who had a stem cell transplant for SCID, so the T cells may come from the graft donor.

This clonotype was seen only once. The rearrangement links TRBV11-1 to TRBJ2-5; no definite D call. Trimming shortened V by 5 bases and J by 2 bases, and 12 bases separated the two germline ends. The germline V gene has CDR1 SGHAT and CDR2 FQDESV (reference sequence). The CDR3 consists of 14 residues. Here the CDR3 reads CASSQTSLQETQYF. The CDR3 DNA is TGTGCCAGCAGCCAAACCAGCCTACAAGAGACCCAGTACTTC.

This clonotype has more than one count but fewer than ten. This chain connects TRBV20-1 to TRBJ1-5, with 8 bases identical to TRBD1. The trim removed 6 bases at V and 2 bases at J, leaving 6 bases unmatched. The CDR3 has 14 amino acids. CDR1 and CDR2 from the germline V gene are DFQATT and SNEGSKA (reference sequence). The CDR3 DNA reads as TGCAGTGCGGAGGACAGGGTAGGCAATCAGCCCCAGCATTTT. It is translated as CSAEDRVGNQPQHF.

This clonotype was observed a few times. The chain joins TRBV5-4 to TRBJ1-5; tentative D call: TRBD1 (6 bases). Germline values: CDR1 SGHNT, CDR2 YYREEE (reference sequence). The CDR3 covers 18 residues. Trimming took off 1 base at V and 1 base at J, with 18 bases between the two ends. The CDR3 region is CASSLTGQGEWSNQPQHF. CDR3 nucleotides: TGTGCCAGCAGCTTGACGGGACAAGGGGAGTGGAGCAATCAGCCCCAGCATTTT.

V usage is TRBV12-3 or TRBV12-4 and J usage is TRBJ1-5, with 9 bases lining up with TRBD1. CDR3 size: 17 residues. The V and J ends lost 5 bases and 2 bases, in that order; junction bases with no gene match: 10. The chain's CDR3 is CASSPRDRVGRNQPQHF. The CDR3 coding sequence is TGTGCCAGCAGTCCTAGGGACAGGGTCGGTCGCAATCAGCCCCAGCATTTT.

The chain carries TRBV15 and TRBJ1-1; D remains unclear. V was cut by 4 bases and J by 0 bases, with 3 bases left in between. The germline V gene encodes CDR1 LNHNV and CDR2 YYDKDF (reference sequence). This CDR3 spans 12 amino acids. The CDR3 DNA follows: TGTGCCACCAGCAATTTGAACACTGAAGCTTTCTTT. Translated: CATSNLNTEAFF.

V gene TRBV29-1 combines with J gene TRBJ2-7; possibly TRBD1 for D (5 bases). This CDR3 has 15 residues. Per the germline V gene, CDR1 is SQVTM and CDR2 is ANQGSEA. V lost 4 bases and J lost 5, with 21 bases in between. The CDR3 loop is CSVGQPRTSLHEQYF. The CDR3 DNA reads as TGCAGCGTTGGGCAGCCCAGGACATCTCTTCACGAGCAGTACTTC.

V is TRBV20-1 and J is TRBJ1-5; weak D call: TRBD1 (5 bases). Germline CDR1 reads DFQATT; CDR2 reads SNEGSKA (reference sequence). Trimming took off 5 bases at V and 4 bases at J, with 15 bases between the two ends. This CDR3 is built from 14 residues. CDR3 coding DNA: TGCAGTGCTCGAGGGGCGGGAAGGAATCAGCCCCAGCATTTT. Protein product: CSARGAGRNQPQHF.

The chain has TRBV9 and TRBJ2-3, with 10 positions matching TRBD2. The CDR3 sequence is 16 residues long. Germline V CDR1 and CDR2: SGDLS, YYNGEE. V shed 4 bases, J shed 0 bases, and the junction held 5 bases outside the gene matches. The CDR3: CASSPGLALSTDTQYF. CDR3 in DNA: TGTGCCAGCAGCCCGGGACTAGCGCTGAGCACAGATACGCAGTATTTT. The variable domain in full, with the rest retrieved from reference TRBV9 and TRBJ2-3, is DSGVTQTPKHLITATGQRVTLRCSPRSGDLSVYWYQQSLDQGLQFLIQYYNGEERAKGNILERFSAQQFPDLHSELNLSSLELGDSALYFCASSPGLALSTDTQYFGPGTRLTVL.

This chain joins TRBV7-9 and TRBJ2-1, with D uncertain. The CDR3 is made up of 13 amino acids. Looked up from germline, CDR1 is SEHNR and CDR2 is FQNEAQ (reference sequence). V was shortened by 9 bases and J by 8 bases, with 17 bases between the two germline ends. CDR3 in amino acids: CARDRVARHEQFF. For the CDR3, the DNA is TGTGCCAGGGATCGGGTGGCCCGACATGAGCAGTTCTTC. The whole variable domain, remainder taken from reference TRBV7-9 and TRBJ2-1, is DTGVSQNPRHKITKRGQNVTFRCDPISEHNRLYWYRQTLGQGPEFLTYFQNEAQLEKSRLLSDRFSAERPKGSFSTLEIQRTEQGDSAMYLCARDRVARHEQFFGPGTRLTVL.

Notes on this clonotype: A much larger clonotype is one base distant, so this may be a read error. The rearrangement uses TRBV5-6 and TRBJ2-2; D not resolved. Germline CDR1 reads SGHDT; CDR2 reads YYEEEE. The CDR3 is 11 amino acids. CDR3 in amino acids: CASSRTRELFF. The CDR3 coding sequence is TGTGCCAGCAGCCGCACCAGGGAGCTGTTTTTT.

As DNA, the CDR3 is TGTGCCAGCAGCCATTCCGGGACCCTTGTCTACGAGCAGTACTTC. Amino acids: CASSHSGTLVYEQYF. V is TRBV3-1 and J is TRBJ2-7; D may correspond to TRBD1 or TRBD2 (5 bases each). The germline V and J ends were trimmed by 3 bases and 3 bases, with 15 bases remaining between them. The V gene's germline CDR1 is LGHDT and CDR2 YNNKEL (reference sequence). The CDR3 extends over 15 amino acids.

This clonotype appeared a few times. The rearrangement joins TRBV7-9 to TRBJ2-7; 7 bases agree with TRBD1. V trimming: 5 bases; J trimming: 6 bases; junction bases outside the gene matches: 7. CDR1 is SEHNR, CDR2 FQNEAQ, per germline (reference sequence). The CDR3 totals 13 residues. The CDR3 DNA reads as TGTGCCAGCAGCGGACAGGCGACGGGCGAGCAGTACTTC. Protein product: CASSGQATGEQYF.

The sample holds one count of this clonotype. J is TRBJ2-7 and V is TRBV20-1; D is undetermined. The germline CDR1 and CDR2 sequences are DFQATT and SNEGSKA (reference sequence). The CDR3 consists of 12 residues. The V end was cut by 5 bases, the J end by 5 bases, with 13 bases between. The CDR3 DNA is TGCAGTGCTGAACGGTCAGCGAACGAGCAGTACTTC. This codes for CSAERSANEQYF.

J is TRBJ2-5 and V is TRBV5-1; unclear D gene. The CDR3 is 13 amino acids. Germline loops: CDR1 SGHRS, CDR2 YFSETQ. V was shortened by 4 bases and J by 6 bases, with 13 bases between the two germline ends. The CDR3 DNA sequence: TGCGCCAGCAGCATACATATGCTTCAGACCCAGTACTTC. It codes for CASSIHMLQTQYF.

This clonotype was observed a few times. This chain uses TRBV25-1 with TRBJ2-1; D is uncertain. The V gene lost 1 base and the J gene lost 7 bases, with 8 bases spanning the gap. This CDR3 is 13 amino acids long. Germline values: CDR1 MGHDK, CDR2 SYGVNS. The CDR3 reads CASSESWGNEQFF. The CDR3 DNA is TGTGCCAGCAGTGAATCCTGGGGTAATGAGCAGTTCTTC.

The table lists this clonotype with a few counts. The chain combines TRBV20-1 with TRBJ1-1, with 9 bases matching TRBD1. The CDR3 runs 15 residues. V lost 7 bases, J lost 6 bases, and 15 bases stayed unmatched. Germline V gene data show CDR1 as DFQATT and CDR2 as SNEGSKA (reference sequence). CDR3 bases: TGCAGTGACTCGCGCGGGGGACAGGGCTCGTCTGAAGCTTTCTTT. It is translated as CSDSRGGQGSSEAFF.

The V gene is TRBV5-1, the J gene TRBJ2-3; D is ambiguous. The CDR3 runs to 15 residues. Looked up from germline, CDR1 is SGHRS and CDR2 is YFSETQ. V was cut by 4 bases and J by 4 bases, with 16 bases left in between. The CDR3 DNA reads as TGCGCCAGCAGCCCGGTGGTGACCCGGGCAGATACGCAGTATTTT. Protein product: CASSPVVTRADTQYF. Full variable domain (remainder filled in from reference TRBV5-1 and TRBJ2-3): KAGVTQTPRYLIKTRGQQVTLSCSPISGHRSVSWYQQTPGQGLQFLFEYFSETQRNKGNFPGRFSGRQFSNSRSEMNVSTLELGDSALYLCASSPVVTRADTQYFGPGTRLTVL.

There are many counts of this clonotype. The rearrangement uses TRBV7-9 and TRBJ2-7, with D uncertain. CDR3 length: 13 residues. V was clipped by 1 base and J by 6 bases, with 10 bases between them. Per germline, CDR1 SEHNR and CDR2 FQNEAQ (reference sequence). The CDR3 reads CASSLEAGREQYF. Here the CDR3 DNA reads TGTGCCAGCAGCTTAGAGGCAGGTCGCGAGCAGTACTTC. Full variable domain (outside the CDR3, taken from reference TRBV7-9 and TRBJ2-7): DTGVSQNPRHKITKRGQNVTFRCDPISEHNRLYWYRQTLGQGPEFLTYFQNEAQLEKSRLLSDRFSAERPKGSFSTLEIQRTEQGDSAMYLCASSLEAGREQYFGPGTRLTVT.

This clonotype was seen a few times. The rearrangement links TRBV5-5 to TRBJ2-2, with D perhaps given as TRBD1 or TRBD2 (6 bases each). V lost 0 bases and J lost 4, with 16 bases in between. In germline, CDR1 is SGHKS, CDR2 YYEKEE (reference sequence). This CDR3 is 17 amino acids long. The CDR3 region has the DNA TGTGCCAGCAGCTTGGCCCTTGGAGGGGGGACCACCGGGGAGCTGTTTTTT. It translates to CASSLALGGGTTGELFF.